This T cell receptor (beta chain) was captured in a study of blood T cell repertoires in COVID-19. Study-level background: Sample material is recorded as cDNA or gDNA derived from T cells, B-cell-depleted T cells, or PBMCs.

The CDR3 is 15 amino acids. Looked up from germline, CDR1 is MRHNA and CDR2 is SNTAGT. V was clipped by 4 bases and J by 4 bases, with 14 bases between them. Per the original methods: Amplified reference gene primers provided the basis for estimating nucleated cell counts. Using immunoSEQ multiplex PCR, the repertoire was profiled, and TCRdb retains in-frame clones only, with some absent. The V and J calls and clone size come from that table; D and trimming were worked out from the DNA. The sample carries over 50,000 clones, 65% to 85% recorded once. Sequences were obtained from peripheral blood. This clonotype originated in a man older than 75 with active or convalescent COVID-19. V is TRBV6-4 and J is TRBJ1-5; D unresolved. The CDR3 nucleotides read TGTGCCAGCAGTGCCGAATTGAGTCCTAATCAGCCCCAGCATTTT. This sequence encodes CASSAELSPNQPQHF.